These 28 T cell receptor beta chains were all obtained from the same sample, sequenced in a study of OX40 agonist ivuxolimab in advanced cancers. The table came from immunoSEQ multiplex PCR; TCRdb's copy has only in-frame clones and leaves some out. The sample shows approximately 74,000 clones, around 87% of them seen only once. The source material was CD4+ or CD8+ T cells sorted from blood, sampled in a trial of the OX40 agonist ivuxolimab. The receptor source for this set is an adult with an advanced solid tumor such as melanoma, head and neck, liver or kidney cancer.

The V and J genes are TRBV5-5 and TRBJ2-7; 12 bases match TRBD2. This CDR3 is built from 15 residues. The V gene end was trimmed by 2 bases and the J gene end by 3 bases; junction bases not matched to a gene: 3. Germline CDR1 reads SGHKS; CDR2 reads YYEKEE (reference sequence). The CDR3 nucleotides are TGTGCCAGCAGCTTCGGGACTAGCGGGTTCTACGAGCAGTACTTC. Translated, it gives CASSFGTSGFYEQYF.

The chain combines TRBV27 with TRBJ1-1; D is ambiguous. V was pared by 2 bases and J by 4 bases, with 11 bases between. Germline loops: CDR1 MNHEY, CDR2 SMNVEV (reference sequence). There are 14 residues in the CDR3. The CDR3 DNA sequence: TGTGCCAGCAGTTTAGGTCCAGTCTCCACTGAAGCTTTCTTT. It encodes CASSLGPVSTEAFF.

V is TRBV7-2 and J is TRBJ1-5; 7 bases agree with TRBD1. The CDR3 runs to 15 residues. V was clipped by 5 bases and J by 3 bases; unmatched bases: 7. Germline CDR1 is SGHTA and CDR2 is FQGNSA. The CDR3 DNA sequence: TGTGCCAGCAGCATACAGGGGTTGGCCAATCAGCCCCAGCATTTT. It is translated as CASSIQGLANQPQHF. Full variable domain (remainder filled in from reference TRBV7-2 and TRBJ1-5): GAGVSQSPSNKVTEKGKDVELRCDPISGHTALYWYRQSLGQGLEFLIYFQGNSAPDKSGLPSDRFSAERTGGSVSTLTIQRTQQEDSAVYLCASSIQGLANQPQHFGDGTRLSIL.

The CDR3 DNA follows: TGTGCCAGCAGCCCCGGAGGCCGGGCAGGGAGTCGAGAGACCCAGTACTTC. Translation gives CASSPGGRAGSRETQYF. The chain recombines TRBV5-4 with TRBJ2-5, with D tentatively TRBD1 or TRBD2 (5 bases each). Trimming took 4 bases from V and 4 from J, leaving 23 bases between them. The CDR3 is made up of 17 amino acids. Germline V gene sequence: CDR1 SGHNT, CDR2 YYREEE (reference sequence).

The V gene is TRBV18, the J gene TRBJ2-3, with 8 bases aligning to TRBD1. The germline gives CDR1 KGHSH, CDR2 LQKENI. The J segment lost 4 bases and the V segment lost 0 bases, leaving 6 bases of the junction unmatched. The CDR3 length is 16 residues. DNA for the CDR3: TGTGCCAGCTCACCACCGGCCAGGGGGCTCGCAGATACGCAGTATTTT. Translated, it gives CASSPPARGLADTQYF.

The chain links TRBV10-2 to TRBJ2-1; D ambiguous. The CDR3 runs 13 residues. Germline V gene lookup returns CDR1 WSHSY and CDR2 SAAADI. The ends were cut back, 7 bases at V and 0 bases at J, with 7 bases in the middle. The CDR3 spells CASTSVSYNEQFF. CDR3 bases: TGCGCCAGCACTAGTGTCTCCTACAATGAGCAGTTCTTC.

V usage is TRBV28 and J usage is TRBJ1-6; 7 positions agree with TRBD1. The germline CDR1 and CDR2 sequences are MDHEN and SYDVKM. This CDR3 contains 17 residues. V lost 2 bases and J lost 5; bases outside the gene matches: 9. In DNA, the CDR3 is TGTGCCAGCAGTTTAACCCCCGGACAGGTGAATAATTCACCCCTCCACTTT. Encoded protein: CASSLTPGQVNNSPLHF.

This chain connects TRBV18 to TRBJ1-1, with 11 nucleotides matching TRBD1. This CDR3 has 14 residues. Germline CDR1 reads KGHSH; CDR2 reads LQKENI. V shed 5 bases and J 7 bases; nucleotides not matched to a gene: 6. CDR3 sequence reads: CASSYGQGAVEAFF. CDR3 sequence (DNA): TGTGCCAGCTCATATGGACAGGGGGCTGTTGAAGCTTTCTTT.

The chain links TRBV11-3 to TRBJ2-5, with TRBD2 matching over 8 bases. The germline V gene has CDR1 SGHNT and CDR2 YENEEA. V lost 5 bases and J lost 2; bases outside the gene matches: 10. This CDR3 comprises 16 residues. CDR3 nucleotide sequence: TGTGCCAGCAGCCCCGGGGTAGCGGGGAGGCAAGAGACCCAGTACTTC. It specifies CASSPGVAGRQETQYF.

This clone was found once. V is TRBV5-1 and J is TRBJ2-7, with 11 bases lining up with TRBD1. The germline V gene encodes CDR1 SGHRS and CDR2 YFSETQ. The V segment lost 4 bases and the J segment 4 bases; nucleotides outside the gene matches: 4. This CDR3 contains 14 residues. CDR3 coding DNA: TGCGCCAGCAGCCGGGGACAGGGGGTTTACGAGCAGTACTTC. Protein product: CASSRGQGVYEQYF.

The V and J genes are TRBV7-3 and TRBJ2-1; D perhaps matches TRBD2 (6 bases). Germline lookup yields CDR1 SGHTA and CDR2 FQGTGA. The CDR3 spans 15 residues. The V gene lost 5 bases and the J gene lost 9 bases, with 20 bases spanning the gap. CDR3 loop: CASSPTGGKLFEQFF. CDR3 DNA: TGTGCCAGCAGCCCCACGGGCGGGAAACTTTTTGAGCAGTTCTTC.

V and J are TRBV28 and TRBJ1-1; D call uncertain. CDR3 length: 14 residues. The germline V gene encodes CDR1 MDHEN and CDR2 SYDVKM. V lost 7 bases, J lost 0 bases, and 12 bases lay in between. The CDR3 coding sequence is TGTGCCAGCACCACGAGGCTCATGAACACTGAAGCTTTCTTT. Amino acids: CASTTRLMNTEAFF.

V is TRBV5-1 and J is TRBJ2-7; D is unresolved. From germline, CDR1 is SGHRS and CDR2 YFSETQ. The CDR3 extends over 14 amino acids. Trimming removed 0 bases from V and 2 bases from J, with 9 bases in between. The CDR3 DNA sequence: TGCGCCAGCAGCTTGGCGGGCCCAGCCTACGAGCAGTACTTC. Protein sequence: CASSLAGPAYEQYF.

The V call is TRBV5-4, the J call TRBJ2-1; D not certain. This CDR3 has 14 residues. Trimming left V 4 bases short and J 9 bases short, with 17 bases between. Germline V gives CDR1 SGHNT, CDR2 YYREEE (reference sequence). The CDR3 reads CASSPPPRGSEQFF. DNA of the CDR3: TGTGCCAGCAGCCCCCCCCCGCGCGGAAGTGAGCAGTTCTTC.

The chain joins TRBV5-1 to TRBJ2-1; 12 bases match TRBD2. The CDR3 loop spans 15 amino acids. The V and J ends lost 1 base and 6 bases, in that order; junction bases with no gene match: 2. From germline, CDR1 is SGHRS and CDR2 YFSETQ. This CDR3 reads CASSLRTSGVNEQFF. The DNA of the CDR3 is TGCGCCAGCAGCTTGCGGACTAGCGGGGTCAATGAGCAGTTCTTC.

J is TRBJ1-1 and V is TRBV9, with no clear D. The V gene's germline CDR1 is SGDLS and CDR2 YYNGEE. CDR3 length: 13 residues. V was trimmed by 2 bases and J by 0 bases, leaving 5 bases between them. CDR3 sequence: CASSVRMNTEAFF. CDR3 DNA: TGTGCCAGCAGCGTCCGGATGAACACTGAAGCTTTCTTT.

About this clone itself: Its ends do not fully match the called genes, so a read error is possible. The chain recombines TRBV7-7 with TRBJ1-3; D not certain. Germline values: CDR1 SSHAT, CDR2 FNYEAQ (reference sequence). This CDR3 comprises 13 residues. For the CDR3, the DNA is TGTGCTAGCAGCGCGACGACGGGAAACACCATATATTTT. It yields the protein CASSATTGNTIYF.

The chain uses TRBV2 and TRBJ2-6; the match to TRBD1 covers 9 bases. V gave up 2 bases and J gave up 2 bases; unmatched junction bases: 4. Germline-derived CDR1 and CDR2 are SNHLY and FYNNEI. The CDR3 totals 17 residues. Here the CDR3 reads CASSELRTGAGANVLTF. The CDR3 DNA reads as TGTGCCAGCAGTGAACTCAGGACAGGGGCTGGGGCCAACGTCCTGACTTTC.

In this sample, this clone turned up once. This chain links TRBV7-3 with TRBJ1-5, with D possibly being TRBD1 (5 bases). Germline CDR1 is SGHTA and CDR2 is FQGTGA. The CDR3 is 13 amino acids. Trimming took 2 bases from V and 6 from J, leaving 8 bases between them. The CDR3 sequence: CASSLLRGQPQHF. The CDR3 coding sequence is TGTGCCAGCAGCTTATTAAGGGGTCAGCCCCAGCATTTT.

This rearrangement joins TRBV5-1 to TRBJ1-2; D gene ambiguous. Deletions cut 0 bases from V and 4 bases from J, with 10 bases between. CDR3 length: 14 amino acids. Germline V CDR1 and CDR2: SGHRS, YFSETQ. DNA of the CDR3: TGCGCCAGCAGCTTGGAAGCAGACTCCTATGGCTACACCTTC. Translated: CASSLEADSYGYTF.

The rearrangement uses TRBV7-9 and TRBJ2-5; D is unresolved. Germline CDR1 and CDR2: SEHNR and FQNEAQ (reference sequence). This CDR3 has 15 amino acids. V lost 1 base, J lost 6 bases, and 15 bases lay in between. CDR3 region: CASSLGARRTQTQYF. CDR3 sequence (DNA): TGTGCCAGCAGCTTAGGGGCTAGAAGGACGCAGACCCAGTACTTC.

This clone was observed once. The chain has TRBV19 and TRBJ1-4, with TRBD1 as a possible D gene (6 bases). This CDR3 is built from 15 residues. V lost 7 bases, J lost 7 bases, and 19 bases lay in between. Germline CDR1 reads LNHDA; CDR2 reads SQIVND (reference sequence). CDR3 sequence reads: CASTNIGGAAEKLFF. CDR3 coding DNA: TGTGCCAGTACCAATATCGGGGGCGCAGCTGAAAAACTGTTTTTT.

V usage is TRBV18 and J usage is TRBJ1-1; D remains ambiguous. CDR3 length: 15 amino acids. CDR1 KGHSH and CDR2 LQKENI come from the germline V gene. The germline V and J ends were trimmed by 1 base and 1 base, with 10 bases remaining between them. The CDR3 loop reads CASSPRVTQNTEAFF. For the CDR3, the DNA is TGTGCCAGCTCACCACGTGTCACTCAGAACACTGAAGCTTTCTTT.

The chain links TRBV5-1 to TRBJ1-1; possible D gene TRBD1, 5 bases. This CDR3 has 14 amino acids. V shed 3 bases and J shed 2 bases, with 11 bases lying between them. Germline V gives CDR1 SGHRS, CDR2 YFSETQ. CDR3 DNA sequence: TGCGCCAGCAGCTATAGGACACTTAACACTGAAGCTTTCTTT. Encoded protein: CASSYRTLNTEAFF.

V and J are TRBV11-2 and TRBJ2-1, with D perhaps assigned TRBD1 or TRBD2 (5 bases each). V shed 4 bases and J shed 4 bases, with 17 bases lying between them. The CDR3 is 16 amino acids. Germline CDR1 reads SGHAT; CDR2 reads FQNNGV. Here the CDR3 DNA reads TGTGCCAGCAGCTCCGGGACCTCTAGGGTGTACAATGAGCAGTTCTTC. Translating it yields CASSSGTSRVYNEQFF.

The J gene is TRBJ2-3, the V gene TRBV18; 10 nucleotides agree with TRBD1. Trimming took 1 base from V and 4 from J; bases not matched to a gene: 8. In germline, CDR1 is KGHSH, CDR2 LQKENI. The CDR3 contains 17 residues. Here the CDR3 DNA reads TGTGCCAGCTCACCACTGGGACAGGGGTTGGTGGCAGATACGCAGTATTTT. It yields the protein CASSPLGQGLVADTQYF. Using reference TRBV18 and TRBJ2-3 for the parts outside the CDR3, the full variable domain is NAGVMQNPRHLVRRRGQEARLRCSPMKGHSHVYWYRQLPEEGLKFMVYLQKENIIDESGMPKERFSAEFPKEGPSILRIQQVVRGDSAAYFCASSPLGQGLVADTQYFGPGTRLTVL.

V gene TRBV6-6 combines with J gene TRBJ2-1, with D perhaps TRBD1 or TRBD2 (5 bases each). CDR1 and CDR2 from the germline V gene are MNHNY and SVGAGI (reference sequence). V lost 4 bases to trimming and J lost 1 base, with 8 bases between them. This CDR3 contains 14 residues. CDR3 coding DNA: TGTGCCAGCAGTTGGGGACCGTCCTACAATGAGCAGTTCTTC. This encodes CASSWGPSYNEQFF.

The count of this clone is one. V and J are TRBV11-2 and TRBJ2-7; 8 bases are a match to TRBD2. V lost 5 bases, J lost 3 bases, and 9 bases stayed unmatched. Germline lookup yields CDR1 SGHAT and CDR2 FQNNGV. This CDR3 has 15 amino acids. DNA of the CDR3: TGTGCCAGCAGCCCAAGGACGGGAGGGGACTACGAGCAGTACTTC. The encoded protein is CASSPRTGGDYEQYF.